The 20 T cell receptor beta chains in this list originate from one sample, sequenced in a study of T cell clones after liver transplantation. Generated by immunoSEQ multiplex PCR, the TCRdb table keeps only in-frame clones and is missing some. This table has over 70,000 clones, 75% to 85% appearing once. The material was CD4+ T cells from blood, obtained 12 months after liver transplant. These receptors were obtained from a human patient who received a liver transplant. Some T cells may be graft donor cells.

In DNA form, the CDR3 reads TGTGCCAGCAGCTCCCGGGGTCTTCACGAGCAGTACTTC. It is translated as CASSSRGLHEQYF. The chain carries TRBV5-4 and TRBJ2-7; a weak D match, TRBD2 (5 bases). Deletions cut 3 bases from V and 5 bases from J, with 12 bases between. The CDR3 spans 13 residues. The germline gives CDR1 SGHNT, CDR2 YYREEE (reference sequence).

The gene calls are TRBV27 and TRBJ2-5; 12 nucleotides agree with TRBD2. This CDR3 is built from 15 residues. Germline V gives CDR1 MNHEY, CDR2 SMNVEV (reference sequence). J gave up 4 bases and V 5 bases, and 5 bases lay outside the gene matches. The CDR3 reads CASSGRLAGAETQYF. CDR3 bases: TGTGCCAGCAGTGGCCGACTAGCGGGAGCAGAGACCCAGTACTTC.

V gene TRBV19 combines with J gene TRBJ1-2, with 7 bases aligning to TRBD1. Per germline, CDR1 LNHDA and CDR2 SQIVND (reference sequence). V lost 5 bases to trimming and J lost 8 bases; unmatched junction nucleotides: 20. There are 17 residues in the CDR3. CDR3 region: CASSFLHDRVAPSGYTF. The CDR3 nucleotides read TGTGCCAGTAGTTTCCTCCACGACAGGGTGGCTCCCTCCGGCTACACCTTC.

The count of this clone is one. The CDR3 protein is CASSLPGTTEAFF. The DNA for the CDR3 is TGCGCCAGCAGCTTGCCAGGAACGACTGAAGCTTTCTTT. The chain uses TRBV5-1 and TRBJ1-1; D not resolved. Germline V gene sequence: CDR1 SGHRS, CDR2 YFSETQ. This CDR3 is built from 13 residues. V lost 1 base to trimming and J lost 5 bases, with 9 bases between them. Combining the CDR3 with reference TRBV5-1 and TRBJ1-1 gives the whole variable domain KAGVTQTPRYLIKTRGQQVTLSCSPISGHRSVSWYQQTPGQGLQFLFEYFSETQRNKGNFPGRFSGRQFSNSRSEMNVSTLELGDSALYLCASSLPGTTEAFFGQGTRLTVV.

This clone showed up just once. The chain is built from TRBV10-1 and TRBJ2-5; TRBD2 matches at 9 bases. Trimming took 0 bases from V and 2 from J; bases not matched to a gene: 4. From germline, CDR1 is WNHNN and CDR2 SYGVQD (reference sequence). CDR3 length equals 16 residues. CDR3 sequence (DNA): TGCGCCAGCAGTGAGTCGACCGCGGGAGGGCAAGAGACCCAGTACTTC. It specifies CASSESTAGGQETQYF.

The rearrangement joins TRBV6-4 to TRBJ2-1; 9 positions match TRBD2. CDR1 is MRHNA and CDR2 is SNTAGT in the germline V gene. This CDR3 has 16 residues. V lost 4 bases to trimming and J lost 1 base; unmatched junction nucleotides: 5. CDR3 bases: TGTGCCAGCAGTGGACTAGCGGAAAAGTCCTACAATGAGCAGTTCTTC. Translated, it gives CASSGLAEKSYNEQFF.

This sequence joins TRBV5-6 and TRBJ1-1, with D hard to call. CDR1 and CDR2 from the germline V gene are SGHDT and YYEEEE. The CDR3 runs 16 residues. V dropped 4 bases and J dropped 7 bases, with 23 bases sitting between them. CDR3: CASSLALTRGGGEAFF. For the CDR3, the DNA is TGTGCCAGCAGCCTTGCGTTGACCCGGGGAGGTGGTGAAGCTTTCTTT.

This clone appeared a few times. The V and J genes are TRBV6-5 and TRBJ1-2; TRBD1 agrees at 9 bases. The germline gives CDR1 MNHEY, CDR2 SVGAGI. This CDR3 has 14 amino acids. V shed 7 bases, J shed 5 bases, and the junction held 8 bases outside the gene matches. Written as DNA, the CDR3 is TGTGCCAGCACCCGGACAGGGGACGTGTATGGCTACACCTTC. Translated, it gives CASTRTGDVYGYTF.

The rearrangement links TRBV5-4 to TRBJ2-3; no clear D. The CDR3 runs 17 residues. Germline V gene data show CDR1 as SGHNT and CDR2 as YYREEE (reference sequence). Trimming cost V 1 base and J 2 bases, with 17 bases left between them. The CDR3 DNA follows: TGTGCCAGCAGCTTGTGGGTTCTTCCGGAAATCACAGATACGCAGTATTTT. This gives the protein CASSLWVLPEITDTQYF. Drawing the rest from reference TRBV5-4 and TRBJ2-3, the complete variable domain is ETGVTQSPTHLIKTRGQQVTLRCSSQSGHNTVSWYQQALGQGPQFIFQYYREEENGRGNFPPRFSGLQFPNYSSELNVNALELDDSALYLCASSLWVLPEITDTQYFGPGTRLTVL.

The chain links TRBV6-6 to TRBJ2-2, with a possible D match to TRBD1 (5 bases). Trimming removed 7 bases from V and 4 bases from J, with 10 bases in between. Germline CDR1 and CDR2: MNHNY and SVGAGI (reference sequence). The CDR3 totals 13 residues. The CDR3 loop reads CASILDSTGELFF. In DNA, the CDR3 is TGTGCCAGCATCCTCGACAGCACCGGGGAGCTGTTTTTT.

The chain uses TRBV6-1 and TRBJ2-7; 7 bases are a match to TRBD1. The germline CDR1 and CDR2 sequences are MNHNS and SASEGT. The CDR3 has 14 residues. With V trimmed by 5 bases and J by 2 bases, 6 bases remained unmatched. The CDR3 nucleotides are TGTGCCAGCAGTTCATACAGGGGTGCCTACGAGCAGTACTTC. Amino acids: CASSSYRGAYEQYF.

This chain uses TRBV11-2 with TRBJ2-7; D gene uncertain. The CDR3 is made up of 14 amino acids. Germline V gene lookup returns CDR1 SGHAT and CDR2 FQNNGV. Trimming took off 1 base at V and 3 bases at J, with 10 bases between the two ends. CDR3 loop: CASSLGLSNYEQYF. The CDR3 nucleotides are TGTGCCAGCAGCTTAGGTCTCTCCAACTACGAGCAGTACTTC.

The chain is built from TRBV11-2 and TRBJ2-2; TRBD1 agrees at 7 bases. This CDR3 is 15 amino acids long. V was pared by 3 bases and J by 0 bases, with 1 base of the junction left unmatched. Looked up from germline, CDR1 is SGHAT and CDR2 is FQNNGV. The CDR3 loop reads CASSLDRTNTGELFF. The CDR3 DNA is TGTGCCAGCAGCTTGGACAGGACGAACACCGGGGAGCTGTTTTTT.

The CDR3 reads CASSSLRRLTSEFYEQYF. The CDR3 DNA reads TGTGCCAGCAGCTCCCTACGGCGGCTGACTAGCGAGTTCTACGAGCAGTACTTC. J is TRBJ2-7 and V is TRBV11-2; 8 bases align to TRBD2. Germline V gene lookup returns CDR1 SGHAT and CDR2 FQNNGV. This CDR3 has 18 amino acids. The trim removed 4 bases at V and 3 bases at J, leaving 17 bases unmatched.

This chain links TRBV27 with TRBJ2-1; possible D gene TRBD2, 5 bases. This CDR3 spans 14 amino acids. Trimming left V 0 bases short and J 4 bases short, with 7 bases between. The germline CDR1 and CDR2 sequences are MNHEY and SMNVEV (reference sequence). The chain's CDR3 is CASSLSTSYNEQFF. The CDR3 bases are TGTGCCAGCAGTTTATCAACTAGTTACAATGAGCAGTTCTTC.

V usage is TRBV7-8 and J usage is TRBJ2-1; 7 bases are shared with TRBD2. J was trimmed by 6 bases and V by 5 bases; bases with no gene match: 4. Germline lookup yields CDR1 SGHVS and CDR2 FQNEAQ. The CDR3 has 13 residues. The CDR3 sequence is CASSPTSINEQFF. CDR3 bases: TGTGCCAGCAGCCCGACTAGCATCAATGAGCAGTTCTTC.

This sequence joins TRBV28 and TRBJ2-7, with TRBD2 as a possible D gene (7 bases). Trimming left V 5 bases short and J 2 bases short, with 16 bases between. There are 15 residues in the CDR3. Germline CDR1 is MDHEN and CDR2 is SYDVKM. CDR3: CASSVGGGRAYEQYF. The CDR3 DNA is TGTGCCAGCAGTGTAGGGGGGGGAAGGGCCTACGAGCAGTACTTC. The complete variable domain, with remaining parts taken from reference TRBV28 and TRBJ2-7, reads DVKVTQSSRYLVKRTGEKVFLECVQDMDHENMFWYRQDPGLGLRLIYFSYDVKMKEKGDIPEGYSVSREKKERFSLILESASTNQTSMYLCASSVGGGRAYEQYFGPGTRLTVT.

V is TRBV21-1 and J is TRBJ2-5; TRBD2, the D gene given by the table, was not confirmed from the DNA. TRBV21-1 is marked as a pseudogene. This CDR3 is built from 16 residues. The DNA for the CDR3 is TGTGCCAGCAGCAAAGAGCGTTTGGCGGAGCAAGAGACCCAGTACTTC. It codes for CASSKERLAEQETQYF.

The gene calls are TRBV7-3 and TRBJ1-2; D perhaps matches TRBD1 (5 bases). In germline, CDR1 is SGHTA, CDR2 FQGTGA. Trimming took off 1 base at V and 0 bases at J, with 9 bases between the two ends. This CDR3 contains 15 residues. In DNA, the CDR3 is TGTGCCAGCAGCTTAAAGGCAGGGCCTAACTATGGCTACACCTTC. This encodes CASSLKAGPNYGYTF.

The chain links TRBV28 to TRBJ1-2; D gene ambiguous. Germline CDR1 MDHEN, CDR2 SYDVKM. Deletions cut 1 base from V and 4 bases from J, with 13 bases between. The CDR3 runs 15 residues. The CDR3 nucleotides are TGTGCCAGCAGTTTATTAGCCGCACAGCTCTATGGCTACACCTTC. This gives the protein CASSLLAAQLYGYTF.